A single sample gave rise to the 27 T cell receptor beta chains below, sequenced in a study of Ad26.COV2.S vaccination and SARS-CoV-2 variants. Documented treatment: around 19 received Ad26.COV2.S at low or high dose, single or two shots; five or six received placebo; per-sample allocation not given. Sampling occurred on day 63 after the first vaccine or placebo injection. Assay: immunoSEQ multiplex PCR; the TCRdb copy retains only in-frame clones and omits some. The repertoire consists of around 240,000 clones, with around 87% occurring once and the leading ten covering around a tenth. Sequenced material: peripheral blood, taken in a trial of Ad26.COV2.S vaccine versus placebo. The origin of the receptors is a person aged 18-60 years who received the Ad26.COV2.S COVID-19 vaccine or a placebo.

V gene TRBV7-2 combines with J gene TRBJ2-6, with D unresolved. Trimming removed 3 bases from V and 0 bases from J, with 3 bases in between. Germline loops: CDR1 SGHTA, CDR2 FQGNSA. This CDR3 spans 14 amino acids. This CDR3 reads CASSLDSGANVLTF. DNA of the CDR3: TGTGCCAGCAGCTTGGACTCTGGGGCCAACGTCCTGACTTTC.

The chain couples TRBV2 to TRBJ2-7; D call uncertain. Germline V CDR1 and CDR2: SNHLY, FYNNEI. The CDR3 consists of 10 residues. V was trimmed by 5 bases and J by 7 bases, leaving 6 bases between them. The CDR3 region is CASSIIEQYF. DNA for the CDR3: TGTGCCAGCAGTATTATAGAGCAGTACTTC.

The chain carries TRBV4-1 and TRBJ2-7; TRBD1 aligns across 8 bases. V gave up 4 bases and J gave up 2 bases; unmatched junction bases: 7. The CDR3 spans 15 residues. The germline V gene encodes CDR1 MGHRA and CDR2 YSYEKL. Here the CDR3 DNA reads TGCGCCAGCAGCCCAATGACAGGGGAGGCCTACGAGCAGTACTTC. Its protein product is CASSPMTGEAYEQYF.

This clone is a singleton in its sample. The gene calls are TRBV27 and TRBJ2-1; the D is unclear. Germline CDR1 MNHEY, CDR2 SMNVEV (reference sequence). The CDR3 has 16 amino acids. Deletions cut 2 bases from V and 7 bases from J, with 18 bases between. CDR3 coding DNA: TGTGCCAGCAGTTTACTTACTTTAGGGCGGCCGAATGAGCAGTTCTTC. Its protein is CASSLLTLGRPNEQFF.

The rearrangement uses TRBV10-3 and TRBJ2-7; D gene unclear. V dropped 3 bases and J dropped 6 bases, with 9 bases sitting between them. Germline V CDR1 and CDR2: ENHRY, SYGVKD. This CDR3 has 12 residues. The CDR3 protein is CAISEGSGEQYF. The CDR3 DNA sequence: TGTGCCATCAGTGAAGGATCGGGCGAGCAGTACTTC.

This chain uses TRBV14 with TRBJ2-5; D call uncertain. Germline V gives CDR1 SGHDN, CDR2 FVKESK. CDR3 length: 13 amino acids. V lost 2 bases and J lost 5, with 9 bases in between. The DNA for the CDR3 is TGTGCCAGCAGCCAAAGTGGCCCGGAGACCCAGTACTTC. It is translated as CASSQSGPETQYF. Full variable domain (outside the CDR3, taken from reference TRBV14 and TRBJ2-5): EAGVTQFPSHSVIEKGQTVTLRCDPISGHDNLYWYRRVMGKEIKFLLHFVKESKQDESGMPNNRFLAERTGGTYSTLKVQPAELEDSGVYFCASSQSGPETQYFGPGTRLLVL.

The chain couples TRBV10-3 to TRBJ2-5, with D possibly TRBD1 on 6 matching bases. The V end was cut by 6 bases, the J end by 3 bases, with 14 bases between. From germline, CDR1 is ENHRY and CDR2 SYGVKD. CDR3 size: 14 residues. The CDR3 region is CAISPDRSKETQYF. The DNA of the CDR3 is TGTGCCATCAGCCCGGACAGATCTAAAGAGACCCAGTACTTC.

As regards this clone: A junction boundary mismatches the germline segment, possibly from a read error. V usage is TRBV11-2 and J usage is TRBJ2-6; no reliable D call. This CDR3 spans 15 amino acids. Germline lookup yields CDR1 SGHAT and CDR2 FQNNGV. CDR3 residues: CASSIQWSEANVLTF. The CDR3 bases are TGTGCCAGCAGCATCCAGTGGTCTGAGGCCAACGTCCTGACTTTC.

The genes are TRBV19 and TRBJ1-6, with 9 bases matching TRBD1. The CDR3 sequence is 16 residues long. The germline V gene encodes CDR1 LNHDA and CDR2 SQIVND (reference sequence). J lost 6 bases, V lost 3 bases, and 6 bases had no gene match. The DNA of the CDR3 is TGTGCCAGTAGTATCGGTAGGGGACAGGGTAATTCACCCCTCCACTTT. Its translation is CASSIGRGQGNSPLHF.

The rearrangement links TRBV6-1 to TRBJ2-2; no reliable D call. CDR1 MNHNS and CDR2 SASEGT come from the germline V gene. This CDR3 contains 16 residues. Trimming removed 0 bases at V and 0 bases at J, with 8 bases between. In DNA, the CDR3 is TGTGCCAGCAGTGAAGCAGGCGGTACGAACACCGGGGAGCTGTTTTTT. This translates into CASSEAGGTNTGELFF.

V gene TRBV13 combines with J gene TRBJ1-4, with a tentative D call TRBD1 (6 bases). V lost 5 bases and J 8 bases, leaving 15 bases between the germline ends. Per the germline V gene, CDR1 is PRHDT and CDR2 is FYEKMQ (reference sequence). CDR3 size: 14 residues. The CDR3 coding sequence is TGTGCCAGCAGCCCATGGGGGGCGCGGGAAAAACTGTTTTTT. This gives the protein CASSPWGAREKLFF.

The CDR3 sequence is CASSLGISVYEQYF. The CDR3 DNA reads TGTGCCAGCAGCCTAGGGATCTCCGTTTACGAGCAGTACTTC. The V gene is TRBV6-2 or TRBV6-3, the J gene TRBJ2-7, with unresolved D. Between the trimmed V and J ends, which lost 6 bases and 4 bases, there was a span of 16 bases. CDR3 length: 14 amino acids. Germline CDR1 is MNHEY and CDR2 is SVGEGT.

V is TRBV7-9 and J is TRBJ1-1, with D possibly being TRBD1 (6 bases). Germline loops: CDR1 SEHNR, CDR2 FQNEAQ (reference sequence). V was shortened by 0 bases and J by 4 bases, with 9 bases between the two germline ends. The CDR3 loop spans 14 amino acids. CDR3 loop: CASSLAGAVTEAFF. The CDR3 nucleotides read TGTGCCAGCAGCTTAGCGGGGGCAGTCACTGAAGCTTTCTTT.

The chain has TRBV6-5 and TRBJ1-5, with D possibly being TRBD1 (6 bases). Trimming took 4 bases from V and 7 from J, leaving 11 bases between them. The germline V gene has CDR1 MNHEY and CDR2 SVGAGI. This CDR3 has 13 residues. The CDR3 sequence is CASSSTGTQPQHF. DNA of the CDR3: TGTGCCAGCAGTTCGACAGGTACCCAGCCCCAGCATTTT.

The CDR3 region is CASSLLRTSGSSDTQYF. The CDR3 region has the DNA TGTGCCAGCAGCCTTCTCAGGACTAGCGGGAGTTCAGATACGCAGTATTTT. V usage is TRBV3-1 (or the pseudogene TRBV3-2) and J usage is TRBJ2-3; TRBD2 matches 13 bases. V was clipped by 4 bases and J by 4 bases; unmatched bases: 8. CDR1 and CDR2 from the germline V gene are LGHDT and YNNKEL (reference sequence). The CDR3 is 17 residues long.

V and J are TRBV28 and TRBJ2-7, with 7 bases identical to TRBD2. Germline V CDR1 and CDR2: MDHEN, SYDVKM. This CDR3 comprises 15 residues. With 1 base clipped from V and 3 bases from J, the junction kept 6 bases outside the gene matches. DNA of the CDR3: TGTGCCAGCAGTTTATTGGCTAGCGGCCTCTACGAGCAGTACTTC. Translation: CASSLLASGLYEQYF.

V is TRBV5-6 and J is TRBJ1-5; 8 nucleotides match TRBD1. Germline V CDR1 and CDR2: SGHDT, YYEEEE. The length of the CDR3 is 16 residues. With V trimmed by 4 bases and J by 4 bases, 10 bases remained unmatched. The CDR3: CASSLLGQGENQPQHF. The CDR3 region has the DNA TGTGCCAGCAGCCTCTTAGGACAGGGAGAAAATCAGCCCCAGCATTTT.

The gene calls are TRBV29-1 and TRBJ2-2, with TRBD1 identical over 10 bases. CDR1 and CDR2 (germline): SQVTM, ANQGSEA. The V gene end was trimmed by 6 bases and the J gene end by 6 bases; junction bases not matched to a gene: 7. The CDR3 contains 14 residues. Written as DNA, the CDR3 is TGCAGCGTGTCCGGGACAGGGGATTCCGGGGAGCTGTTTTTT. It codes for CSVSGTGDSGELFF.

This clone has only a few counts. The same CDR3 is also encoded by other DNA sequences in this sample. The rearrangement links TRBV5-1 to TRBJ2-5; D might be TRBD2 (7 bases). The V and J ends lost 0 bases and 5 bases respectively, with 11 bases between them. The germline V gene encodes CDR1 SGHRS and CDR2 YFSETQ. The CDR3 totals 14 residues. CDR3 region: CASSLGRGAETQYF. Written as DNA, the CDR3 is TGCGCCAGCAGCTTGGGTCGGGGGGCGGAGACCCAGTACTTC.

The chain is built from TRBV3-1 (or the pseudogene TRBV3-2) and TRBJ2-1; unclear D gene. With 2 bases removed from V and 4 bases from J, the gap between germline ends came to 9 bases. Germline V gives CDR1 LGHDT, CDR2 YNNKEL (reference sequence). This CDR3 comprises 14 residues. The CDR3 sequence is CASSQRRVYNEQFF. In DNA, the CDR3 is TGTGCCAGCAGCCAACGTCGGGTTTACAATGAGCAGTTCTTC.

V and J are TRBV12-3 or TRBV12-4 and TRBJ2-7; the D gene is possibly TRBD2 (6 bases). V was shortened by 7 bases and J by 6 bases, with 10 bases between the two germline ends. The CDR3 length is 11 residues. CDR3 coding DNA: TGTGCCAGCACCGGGGGTGGCGAGCAGTACTTC. Translated, it gives CASTGGGEQYF.

V and J are TRBV24-1 and TRBJ1-5; D is unresolved. The germline V gene has CDR1 KGHDR and CDR2 SFDVKD. CDR3 length equals 13 residues. V was clipped by 4 bases and J by 7 bases, with 10 bases between them. CDR3: CATSDDGLQPQHF. The DNA of the CDR3 is TGTGCCACCAGTGACGATGGGTTACAGCCCCAGCATTTT.

The gene calls are TRBV11-2 and TRBJ2-1, with D unresolved. V lost 1 base, J lost 0 bases, and 4 bases lay in between. This CDR3 comprises 14 residues. Germline CDR1 reads SGHAT; CDR2 reads FQNNGV. This chain's CDR3 is CASSLVSSYNEQFF. The CDR3 nucleotides read TGTGCCAGCAGCTTAGTAAGCTCCTACAATGAGCAGTTCTTC.

The rearrangement uses TRBV18 and TRBJ1-3; the D is unclear. From germline, CDR1 is KGHSH and CDR2 LQKENI. The ends were cut back, 6 bases at V and 0 bases at J, with 12 bases in the middle. The CDR3 is 15 amino acids. CDR3 sequence (DNA): TGTGCCAGCTCTCCCGGGCGCTTCTCTGGAAACACCATATATTTT. This codes for CASSPGRFSGNTIYF.

This clone has just one count. The chain joins TRBV15 to TRBJ2-7, with D tentatively TRBD1 or TRBD2 (5 bases each). The CDR3 loop spans 14 amino acids. Trimming removed 1 base from V and 3 bases from J, with 10 bases in between. Per the germline V gene, CDR1 is LNHNV and CDR2 is YYDKDF (reference sequence). The CDR3 DNA reads TGTGCCACCAGCAGAGGTCCAGGGAGCTACGAGCAGTACTTC. Translated, it gives CATSRGPGSYEQYF. Supplemented by reference TRBV15 and TRBJ2-7, the full variable domain reads DAMVIQNPRYQVTQFGKPVTLSCSQTLNHNVMYWYQQKSSQAPKLLFHYYDKDFNNEADTPDNFQSRRPNTSFCFLDIRSPGLGDTAMYLCATSRGPGSYEQYFGPGTRLTVT.

As to this clone: The sample carries other DNA sequences with the same CDR3. This chain links TRBV5-1 with TRBJ1-1, with D unresolved. This CDR3 is built from 13 residues. V was cut by 4 bases and J by 2 bases, with 9 bases left in between. Germline V gives CDR1 SGHRS, CDR2 YFSETQ. CDR3 protein: CASSPWGNTEAFF. CDR3 nucleotides: TGCGCCAGCAGCCCCTGGGGTAACACTGAAGCTTTCTTT. Full variable domain (missing parts from reference TRBV5-1 and TRBJ1-1): KAGVTQTPRYLIKTRGQQVTLSCSPISGHRSVSWYQQTPGQGLQFLFEYFSETQRNKGNFPGRFSGRQFSNSRSEMNVSTLELGDSALYLCASSPWGNTEAFFGQGTRLTVV.

V and J are TRBV2 and TRBJ2-7; D might be TRBD2 (6 bases). Trimming stripped 6 bases from V and 6 bases from J, with 12 bases between. The CDR3 spans 12 residues. The germline CDR1 and CDR2 sequences are SNHLY and FYNNEI. For the CDR3, the DNA is TGTGCCAGCAGAGGACTAACCCTCGAGCAGTACTTC. It encodes CASRGLTLEQYF.